This T cell receptor (beta chain) came from a study of T cells in Graves' hyperthyroidism and ophthalmopathy. The source material, RNA transcripts, was used to amplify TCR beta CDR3 regions. The study used the HTBI primer set for a first-round RT-PCR of the TCR CDR3. TCRdb reanalysed the multiplex PCR reads using MiXCR and keeps one entry per CDR3 protein. The sample lists hundreds of thousands of distinct CDR3 sequences; 46% were seen once. Study-wide points: Most thyroid clonotypes expanded above 0.001 were also detected in blood.

The authors deemed Graves' hyperthyroidism stable absent ophthalmopathy progression within 18 months. Each diagnosis drew on symptoms, thyroxine, TRAb, thyroid ultrasound and orbital computed tomography findings. A few counts support this clonotype. The antigen is unknown. V was clipped by 3 bases and J by 3 bases, with 15 bases between them. The V gene's germline CDR1 is SGHRS and CDR2 YFSETQ. CDR3 length equals 15 residues. The clonotype comes from a woman under 30 with Graves' hyperthyroidism. The sequenced sample was peripheral blood or thyroid tissue (not recorded which). The V gene is TRBV5-1, the J gene TRBJ1-2; tentative D call: TRBD1 (6 bases). The CDR3 here is CASSSLSGAYYGYTF. CDR3 bases: TGCGCCAGCAGCTCGCTCTCAGGGGCCTACTATGGCTACACCTTC.